This TCR beta chain was observed in a study of shared clonotypes between healthy human individuals (dated by TCRdb to 2018 to 2021). Broadly, across the study: A few men and a couple of women, aged 18 to 49 years, made up the cohort. Per donor, three plates each were used for CD4 naive and CD4 memory, two for CD8 naive, and one for CD8 memory. Blood TCR repertoires of roughly five healthy adults were deeply sequenced to estimate repertoire size and the extent of clonotype sharing between individuals. Different laboratories and diverse techniques were used to prepare libraries and sequence TCR repertoires, to increase sequencing depth and limit assay-specific biases. Per donor, leukapheresis produced somewhere between about 0.9 and 9 billion PBMCs. Overall study outcomes, separate from this receptor: When a few donors were compared, the shared fraction of clonotypes was roughly 4.8% for naive CD4, over 3% for naive CD8, roughly 2.5% for memory CD4, and approximately 0.4% for memory CD8. Clonotypes shared by all four sorted-subset donors showed higher generation probabilities than non-shared clonotypes. Based on pairwise subsampling, the degree of clonotype sharing among donors was expected to be affected by sequencing depth. Sampling was limited to blood, and TCR repertoires in tissue likely differ from TCR repertoires in blood. Estimated clonotype richness was generally larger for naive than for memory subsets. Even with the large sequencing depth, rarefaction of the sorted-subset datasets indicated that sequencing was incomplete. The small number of donors limited the genetic and exposure-history diversity represented.

The donors were healthy, HIV-negative adults with no recently reported acute infections or vaccinations. Every donor was a Caucasian adult residing in Nashville, Tennessee, USA. CD4+ T cells were enriched by magnetic negative selection; naive cells were then positively selected on CD45RA, and the negative fraction formed the memory subset. After blood collection by leukapheresis, PBMCs were isolated using Ficoll-Histopaque density gradient centrifugation and then cryopreserved in the vapor phase of liquid nitrogen. Analytical flow cytometry was used to check the purity and quantity of every magnetically sorted T cell population. Genomic DNA was isolated from each sorted fraction and quantified by UV absorbance on a Nanodrop 2000c. As to this clone: Its antigen target is currently unknown. Per-nucleotide qualities are absent, and no much larger clonotype sits a single base away. This same CDR3 is encoded by further DNA sequences in the sample.

TCR CDR3 regions were amplified from genomic DNA by multiplex PCR using the deep immunoSEQ assay. Extracted genomic DNA from each cell subset was spread evenly across all wells of several immunoSEQ 96-well plates, with each plate serving as a replicate. For sorted subsets, approximately 190 ng genomic DNA, equal to about 30,000 T cell genomes, was loaded into each replicate PCR. Purified libraries were quantified with a Qubit 3.0 fluorometer, sized on a Bioanalyzer 2100, and re-quantified with the KAPA Library Quantification kit. A separate single-read 150-cycle Illumina NextSeq 550 flow cell was used to sequence each immunoSEQ 96-well plate. In the source study's methods: Because only junctional sequences without quality scores were contained in the immunoSEQ output, filtering matching that applied to full-length reads could not be performed. Sequences were annotated with PyIR, a Python wrapper for IgBLAST v1.9, using IMGT germline references to assign V/J genes and CDR3. Reads with weak V/J assignments (E-value above 1e-6), missing CDR3, stop codons, out-of-frame junctions, or ambiguous translated residues were removed. A V3J clonotype was defined by an identical inferred V gene, J gene, and CDR3 amino acid sequence. Percentage overlap between repertoires was calculated by dividing the number of shared unique clonotypes by the size of the smaller repertoire. Three approaches were used to assess repertoire richness: RTK rarefaction, the Chao1 estimator, and Recon v2.1 estimates of unobserved clonotypes. Generation probabilities were computed with OLGA for all TCRbeta clonotypes obtained by the gDNA method from a handful of donors. The table comes from immuneACCESS by way of TCRdb, which keeps in-frame sequences with V and J called. Part of the clones is missing from these tables; in studies checked, under half for an unresolved V gene and the rest for unknown reasons. The V and J calls and clone size were taken over from that table, and D and trimming were inferred from the DNA. The sample table lists approximately 2.1 million clones, 90% to 95% of them with a count of one. Together, the top ten hold 0.35% to 0.45% of the sample.

Compared with germline, V lacks 6 bases and J lacks 8 bases; bases without a gene match: 5. The CDR1 and CDR2 encoded by the germline V gene are SNHLY and FYNNEI. Inclusive of the bounding cysteine and phenylalanine, the CDR3 is 12 residues long. The kept DNA is CDR3 alone, 36 bases in frame from the first base. This clonotype was sampled from a man between 18 and 35 years old in good health. Some clones in this sample may be carry-over from other donors' samples. The sample consisted of naive CD4+ T cells from PBMCs. The cell subset or site label on this specimen signifies: CD45RA+ positively selected. This sequence uses TRBV2 and TRBJ1-1, and 8 bases in between align with TRBD1. The CDR3 corresponds to CASRDRGAEAFF. The DNA sequence is TGTGCCAGCAGAGACAGGGGAGCCGAAGCTTTCTTT.